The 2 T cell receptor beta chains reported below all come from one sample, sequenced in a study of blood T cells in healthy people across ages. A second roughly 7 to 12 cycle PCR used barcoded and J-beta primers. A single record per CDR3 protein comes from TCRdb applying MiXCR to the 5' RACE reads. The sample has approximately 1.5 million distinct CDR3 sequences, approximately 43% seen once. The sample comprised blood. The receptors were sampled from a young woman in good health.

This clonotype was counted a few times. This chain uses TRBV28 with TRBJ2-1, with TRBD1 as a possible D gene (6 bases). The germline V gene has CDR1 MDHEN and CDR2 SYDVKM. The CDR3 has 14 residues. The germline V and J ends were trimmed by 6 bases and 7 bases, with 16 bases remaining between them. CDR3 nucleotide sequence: TGTGCCAGCAGAGGTACAGGGTTGGTAAATGAGCAGTTCTTC. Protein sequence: CASRGTGLVNEQFF.

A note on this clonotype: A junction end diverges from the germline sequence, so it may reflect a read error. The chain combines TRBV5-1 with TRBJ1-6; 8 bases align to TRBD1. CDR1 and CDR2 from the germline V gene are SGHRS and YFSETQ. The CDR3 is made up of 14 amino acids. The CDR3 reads CAGSSDRDNSPLHF. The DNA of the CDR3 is TGCGCCGGCAGCTCGGACAGGGATAATTCACCCCTCCACTTT.